This T cell receptor beta chain was recorded in a study of cytomegalovirus exposure and HLA in healthy donors (dated by TCRdb to 2017 to 2019). About the full investigation: An earlier analysis of 550 to 700 of the donors reported about 250 Gb of sequence data and 117 million unique TCR beta sequences from roughly 200 million T cells. Approximately 310 gigabases of sequencing data and tens of millions of unique TCR sequences were included in an early release covering over 600 HLA-typed donors. Of the roughly 400 genotyped donors, 65% to 90% fell in the genetic ancestry cluster associated with self-reported Caucasian donors. The study aimed to test whether signatures of past pathogen exposure could be identified by cataloging public T cell receptors. The study used immunosequencing to profile the T cell repertoires of more than 650 subjects and linked those repertoires to cytomegalovirus serostatus. In addition to the first cohort of approximately 650 subjects, a separate validation cohort of 120 different subjects was used. The study combined high-throughput TCR immunosequencing, statistical association of individual TCRs with disease status, and machine learning to predict cytomegalovirus infection status. A later analysis re-examined previously published TCR beta repertoires from more than 550 donors and added high-resolution HLA genotyping to investigate patterns of TCR occurrence. Rather than using new phenotypic data, the later analysis identified candidate immune exposures from TCR beta sequences and from how often those sequences occurred across donors. To decide whether each TCR beta V gene segment behaved as functional or pseudogenic, an earlier analysis of approximately 620 of the donors relied on high-throughput TCR beta sequencing. Donor age, sex, ethnicity and CMV serostatus were collected together with the repertoire data. A later genetic analysis took genome-wide SNP genotypes for about 55% of the roughly 670 donors and used that subset as a discovery cohort. All discovery cohort repertoires had been generated using a single sequencing platform. HLA typing included class I and class II loci at four-digit resolution. Typing coverage varied by locus: about 620-630 donors for A, B, C, DRB1 and DQB1; roughly 510 for DQA1; more than 600 for DPA1; 450 to 480 for DPB1. Roughly five DR-DQ haplotypes were handled as single units for association and clustering because linkage in the cohort was strong. On average, about 240,000 unique TCR beta nucleotide sequences were sequenced per donor among a few hundred genotyped donors of the cohort, with around 19% of those sequences being non-productive.

The CDR3 sequence holds 13 residues, the cysteine and phenylalanine included. This entry keeps only the CDR3 DNA: 39 bases, framed from base 1. V loses 0 bases, J loses 8 bases, and the germline ends lie 11 bases apart. Sequences SGHRS (CDR1) and YFSETQ (CDR2) are obtained from the germline V gene. Notes on this clone: There is no known antigen for this receptor. The input lacks base qualities; no much larger clone sits a single base away.

What the study reported, not specific to this receptor: In a later analysis, TCR association rates were found to vary across HLA loci, with the most associated TCRs seen for DRB1 alleles and the fewest for HLA-C alleles. About 17 rarely observed V segments, including chromosome 9 orphons, were excluded from the earlier analysis of about 500 of the donors because counts were too low. Across donors, most TCR sequences were observed very rarely, whereas some public TCRs were present in many individuals. Specific HLA alleles were associated with some 15,000 TCR beta sequences at a false discovery rate of 0.05 in a later analysis. In the study, approximately 150 TCR beta chains were listed as associated with cytomegalovirus. According to a later analysis, most CMV-associated TCR beta chains appeared to be HLA-restricted, and the HLA associations seemed to be driven largely by CMV exposure. Compared with equally common non-associated chains, HLA-associated TCR beta chains in a later analysis were more clonally expanded and had lower generation probabilities. A group of highly shared sequence variants was considered likely to be a technical artifact of the sequencing pipeline. V-gene and J-gene trimming of TCR beta chains was associated with a missense DCLRE1C variant in a later genetic analysis, and the association was replicated in an independent cohort. Linkage disequilibrium might explain the correlated functional status among segregating V segments, but an unknown experimental factor could not be ruled out. CMV serostatus was the only immune exposure information available for the cohort. In a later analysis, several top co-occurrence clusters were reported to appear linked to parvovirus B19, influenza, CMV and Epstein-Barr virus. The authors suggested that the approach could potentially be extended to other disease states and immunological phenotypes. A further reported finding was that TCR beta sequences accurately predicted the HLA-A and HLA-B alleles for most subjects in the first cohort. Roughly uniform sequencing depth across donors was assumed in presence/absence analyses, although this assumption may not hold. Some IMGT-functional V segments, including TRBV6-2 and TRBV6-3, could not be distinguished by the 87-base-pair reads and were therefore excluded. In an earlier analysis of about 600 of the donors, most TCR beta V segments appeared in productive rearrangements about 87% or about 30% of the time, broadly matching IMGT annotations. When HLA alleles, especially DR and DQ, strongly co-occurred, TCR associations were difficult to assign to individual alleles. In both the original and validation cohorts, the classifier was reported to diagnose cytomegalovirus status with high specificity and sensitivity. Only TCR beta chains were sequenced in this cohort, and the absence of alpha or paired-chain data limited detectable features. HLA typing was unavailable for some donors at each locus, so association tests used only the typed subset. Compared with the approximately 700-donor mean, donors in an Asian-associated ancestry cluster had fewer N-insertions in productive TCRs, according to a later genetic analysis. A few of the identified cytomegalovirus-associated TCR beta chains were confirmed in vitro to be specific for cytomegalovirus antigens.

Libraries came from the immunoSEQ multiplex PCR assay. The multiplex PCR relied on a mix of 60 forward primers for TCR Vbeta segments and 13 reverse primers for TCR Jbeta segments. The CDR3 region of rearranged TCR beta genes was amplified from genomic DNA with a multiplex PCR assay. The Illumina HiSeq System was used to sequence the amplified TCR beta libraries as 87-base-pair reads. On the study's bioinformatics: Across the roughly 640 repertoires, a later analysis counted some 80 million unique TCR beta chains, 9 million to 14 million of which were shared by at least two donors. To remove PCR and sequencing errors, raw reads were error-corrected and collapsed into unique sequences using a nearest-neighbor algorithm that merged closely related sequences. Alignment of CDR3 sequences to IMGT reference sequences was used to assign V, D and J gene segments. For a sequence to be retained, a match of at least six nucleotides to both a V gene segment and a J gene segment was required. Rearrangements were called productive when the CDR3 lacked stop codons and stayed in frame with V and J; all others were non-productive. CDR3 was defined by IMGT convention, running from the second conserved V-encoded cysteine to the conserved J-encoded phenylalanine. Sequences without an unambiguous match to a single V gene segment were excluded from the earlier analysis of approximately 560 of the donors. In an earlier analysis of a few hundred of the donors, V segments were called functional above 56.7% productive rearrangements and were called segregating when the between-donor standard deviation exceeded 5%. A statistical classification framework was developed to diagnose cytomegalovirus status using the catalog of TCR beta chain sequences. In a later analysis, TCR nucleotide sequences were compared against IMGT/GENE-DB human TR gene sequences so that V and J genes could be assigned. Using the TCRdist pipeline, a later analysis assigned CDR3 sequences along with most-parsimonious VDJ recombination scenarios. In a later analysis, each TCR beta chain was defined by its CDR3 amino acid sequence together with its V-gene family, and reads without a unique V-gene family were excluded. A later analysis removed several hundred highly shared, low-generation-probability nucleotide sequences to deal with suspected cross-contamination and a sequencing artifact. In a later analysis, a clonal expansion index was calculated for each public chain from normalized within-repertoire ranks of inferred template counts. In a later analysis, generation probabilities were computed using a VDJ recombination model fitted to out-of-frame rearrangements, and the results were checked against IGoR. Hypergeometric tests were used in a later analysis to score TCR-TCR, TCR-HLA and TCR-CMV co-occurrence, with a repertoire-size bias correction applied to the TCR pairs. In a later analysis, false discovery rates were estimated by permuting HLA or CMV assignments 20 times. In a later analysis, co-occurring TCRs were grouped using DBSCAN, and TCRdist sequence similarity was added for clustering within HLA-allele-positive subsets. Repertoires with fewer than 30,000 or more than 120,000 public chains were left out of co-occurrence clustering, as were about 5 repertoires with anomalous nucleotide sharing. This is the immuneACCESS table as TCRdb keeps it, with only in-frame sequences that have V and J called. A part of the clones is gone; compared with another copy, unresolved V genes explain less than half, and the rest is unexplained. The DNA gave D and trimming, while V, J and clone size come from that table. This sample holds around 100,000 clones; approximately 81% were observed only once. The ten biggest clones cover roughly 13% of the sample.

The cohort comprised some 700 healthy bone marrow donors. All cohort members were sampled while nominally healthy, although unrecorded immune exposures were likely present. The donor tested CMV seropositive, placing the donor among the approximately 310 seropositive members of the cohort. Each donor provided a peripheral blood sample, and peripheral blood mononuclear cells were used for TCR beta sequencing. The Qiagen DNeasy Blood Extraction Kit was used to extract genomic DNA from the blood cell samples. The clonotype comes from a male donor in good health and CMV-seropositive. Here the chain combines TRBV5-1 and TRBJ1-2, with a tentative D gene TRBD1 over 5 matching bases. The sequencing sample was made of PBMCs. The CDR3 protein: CASSLALTEGYTF. The nucleotide sequence reads as follows: TGCGCCAGCAGCTTGGCCCTGACAGAGGGCTACACCTTC.